These T cell receptor beta chains were read from a single sample in a study of Ad26.COV2.S vaccination and SARS-CoV-2 variants. Produced via immunoSEQ multiplex PCR; TCRdb's table is partial and in-frame only. Of fewer than 400,000 clones listed, more than 70% are singletons. This material consisted of peripheral blood, taken in a trial of Ad26.COV2.S vaccine versus placebo. The origin of the receptors is a person between 18 and 65 years old who received the Ad26.COV2.S COVID-19 vaccine or a placebo. The CDR3 runs from the conserved cysteine through the conserved F or W. A D gene is named only where the DNA matches it firmly. A row's size may be missing; if present it is once, few, many or a size class.

d_gene | j_gene | v_gene | abundance | CDR3nt | CDR3aa
. | TRBJ1-2 | TRBV25-1 | . | TGTGCCAGCAGTCGCGGCAGGGCCTATGGCTACACCTTC | CASSRGRAYGYTF
. | TRBJ1-1 | TRBV9 | . | TGTGCCAGCAGCGAGCACAGTTCCACTGAAGCTTTCTTT | CASSEHSSTEAFF
TRBD1 | TRBJ2-3 | TRBV18 | once | TGTGCCAGCTCACCAACAGGGAAGGGGGCCACAGATACGCAGTATTTT | CASSPTGKGATDTQYF
. | TRBJ2-5 | TRBV18 | . | TGTGCCAGCTCACCAATGGAGACCCAGTACTTC | CASSPMETQYF
. | TRBJ1-4 | TRBV11-2 | . | TGTGCCAGCAGCTTTAGCCGAGCTCAGGCTCAGGAATATGAAAAACTGTTTTTT | CASSFSRAQAQEYEKLFF
. | TRBJ2-7 | TRBV9 | once | TGTGCCAGCAGCGTAGGTTGGGACTCCTCCTACGAGCAGTACTTC | CASSVGWDSSYEQYF
. | TRBJ2-1 | TRBV6-5 | . | TGTGCCAGCAGTTTCCGGTGGCCCTACAATGAGCAGTTCTTC | CASSFRWPYNEQFF
. | TRBJ1-2 | TRBV10-3 | once | TGTGCCATCAGTGAGTCCGGGTTTTACTATGATGGCTACACCTTC | CAISESGFYYDGYTF
. | TRBJ1-3 | TRBV5-5 | . | TGTGCCAGCAGCAACTACAACTCCTACTCTGGAAACACCATATATTTT | CASSNYNSYSGNTIYF
TRBD1 | TRBJ1-6 | TRBV19 | . | TGTGCCAGTAGGGCGACAGGGGGCGATTCACCCCTCCACTTT | CASRATGGDSPLHF
. | TRBJ2-7 | TRBV3-1/TRBV3-2 | once | TGTGCCAGCAGCCACTCTGGAGACGAGCAGTACTTC | CASSHSGDEQYF
. | TRBJ2-3 | TRBV9 | . | TGTGCCAGCTGTAGAGGGGCCCCCACAGATACGCAGTATTTT | CASCRGAPTDTQYF
TRBD2 | TRBJ2-5 | TRBV18 | . | TGTGCCAGCTCACCCACTAGCGATCAAGAGACCCAGTACTTC | CASSPTSDQETQYF
. | TRBJ1-1 | TRBV30 | . | TGTGCCTGGAGTCCCCTCGGAAAGGGTATGAACACTGAAGCTTTCTTT | CAWSPLGKGMNTEAFF
TRBD2 | TRBJ2-7 | TRBV14 | . | TGTGCCAGCAGCCAGCGGGGGAACCTCTACGAGCAGTACTTC | CASSQRGNLYEQYF
TRBD2 | TRBJ2-5 | TRBV6-6 | . | TGTGCCAGCAGACGACTAGCGGGGGAGCAAGAGACCCAGTACTTC | CASRRLAGEQETQYF
. | TRBJ1-2 | TRBV5-1 | . | TGCGCCAGCAGCTTGTTGGATAACTATGGCTACACCTTC | CASSLLDNYGYTF
. | TRBJ2-5 | TRBV3-1/TRBV3-2 | . | TGTGCCAGCAGCCAACGGGCTAGCGATGAGACCCAGTACTTC | CASSQRASDETQYF
TRBD1 | TRBJ1-5 | TRBV6-2/TRBV6-3 | . | TGTGCCAGCAGTAGTGGAACGACAGGGGCCGCGAATCAGCCCCAGCATTTT | CASSSGTTGAANQPQHF
. | TRBJ2-3 | TRBV7-2 | few | TGTGCCAGCAGCTTAGCTGAGGGTACAGATACGCAGTATTTT | CASSLAEGTDTQYF
. | TRBJ2-2 | TRBV5-6 | . | TGTGCCAGCAGCTTGGCCTGGGACACACAACGCCACGGGGAGCTGTTTTTT | CASSLAWDTQRHGELFF
TRBD1 | TRBJ1-1 | TRBV5-5 | . | TGTGCCAGCAGCCTCGGACAGGGGCTAATGAACACTGAAGCTTTCTTT | CASSLGQGLMNTEAFF
. | TRBJ1-6 | TRBV4-1 | . | TGCGCCAGCAACACGGAGCTCCAGGCCCTGGCTAATTCACCCCTCCACTTT | CASNTELQALANSPLHF
. | TRBJ2-7 | TRBV6-2/TRBV6-3 | few | TGTGCCAGCAGTTACAACGGCGAGCAGTACTTC | CASSYNGEQYF
TRBD1 | TRBJ1-6 | TRBV19 | few | TGTGCCAGTAGTAGGGGACAGCAATATAATTCACCCCTCCACTTT | CASSRGQQYNSPLHF
. | TRBJ1-1 | TRBV29-1 | . | TGCAGCGTCCGTGACGGCGGGGCAGACACTGAAGCTTTCTTT | CSVRDGGADTEAFF
. | TRBJ2-5 | TRBV5-1 | . | TGCGCCAGCAGCAGGGATGGCGTACAAGAGACCCAGTACTTC | CASSRDGVQETQYF
. | TRBJ2-4 | TRBV20-1 | once | TGCAGTGCTACCGGGGAGAACATTCAGTACTTC | CSATGENIQYF
TRBD2 | TRBJ2-3 | TRBV10-3 | . | TGTGCCATCGCGGGGGGCACAGATACGCAGTATTTT | CAIAGGTDTQYF
. | TRBJ2-1 | TRBV6-5 | . | TGTGCCAGCAGTTACGGTGGCACTAGCCGCGGCAAGGAGCAGTTCTTC | CASSYGGTSRGKEQFF
. | TRBJ2-3 | TRBV10-1 | few | TGCGCCAGCAGTGAGACTCCCGCGAGGGGGGGCAGAGATACGCAGTATTTT | CASSETPARGGRDTQYF
TRBD1 | TRBJ1-3 | TRBV24-1 | . | TGTGCCACCCCTATCCACAGGGGCTCTGGAAACACCATATATTTT | CATPIHRGSGNTIYF
. | TRBJ2-7 | TRBV5-1 | . | TGCGCCAGCAGCTTGGGGACGGTCTACGAGCAGTACTTC | CASSLGTVYEQYF
. | TRBJ1-1 | TRBV3-1/TRBV3-2 | . | TGTGCCAGCACTGGGTTAAACACTGAAGCTTTCTTT | CASTGLNTEAFF
. | TRBJ1-1 | TRBV19 | few | TGTGCCAGTAGTAGCCTTACTTGGGGGGAAGACACTGAAGCTTTCTTT | CASSSLTWGEDTEAFF
. | TRBJ2-5 | TRBV7-2 | . | TGTGCCAGCAGCTTAGGGCGGAACCAAGAGACCCAGTACTTC | CASSLGRNQETQYF
TRBD1 | TRBJ1-4 | TRBV10-1 | . | TGCGCCAGCAGTCCCGGGACAGGGAACGAAAAACTGTTTTTT | CASSPGTGNEKLFF
. | TRBJ1-6 | TRBV11-2 | . | TGTGCCAGCAGCTCAGGGGCCAGAAACACACCCCTCCACTTT | CASSSGARNTPLHF
. | TRBJ2-1 | TRBV4-3 | few | TGCGCCAGCAGCCAGTCCCTAGAGAGCTCCTACAATGAGCAGTTCTTC | CASSQSLESSYNEQFF
. | TRBJ1-1 | TRBV3-1/TRBV3-2 | . | TGTGCCAGCAGCCCCATGGCTATGAACACTGAAGCTTTCTTT | CASSPMAMNTEAFF
. | TRBJ1-2 | TRBV5-1 | . | TGCGCCAGCAGCCCAAGGGGTATTGACTATGGCTACACCTTC | CASSPRGIDYGYTF
. | TRBJ2-5 | TRBV4-1 | . | TGCGCCAGCAGCCAACTCGGACTTGAGGACCAAGAGACCCAGTACTTC | CASSQLGLEDQETQYF
TRBD2 | TRBJ2-1 | TRBV7-2 | few | TGTGCCAGCAGCCCCGGGGTAGCGGGGGGTCACGAGCAGTTCTTC | CASSPGVAGGHEQFF
. | TRBJ2-7 | TRBV19 | . | TGTGCCAGTAGTTCTGGCTTCGGGTCGGAATACGAGCAGTACTTC | CASSSGFGSEYEQYF
. | TRBJ1-5 | TRBV4-3 | . | TGCGCCAGCAGCCAAGATCGGGGTACGGGCAATCAGCCCCAGCATTTT | CASSQDRGTGNQPQHF
. | TRBJ1-2 | TRBV2 | . | TGTGCCAGCATGATCAGGGAGAACTATGGCTACACCTTC | CASMIRENYGYTF
. | TRBJ1-3 | TRBV7-9 | . | TGTGCCAGCAGCCCAAACCTCTCTGGAAACACCATATATTTT | CASSPNLSGNTIYF